The 18 T cell receptor beta chains reported below all come from one sample, sequenced in a study of naive CD8 T cells in extremely preterm neonates. TCRdb's table, derived via immunoSEQ multiplex PCR, lists solely in-frame clones and lacks some. The table has 5,500 to 6,500 clones, approximately 97% seen once. The sample comprised naive CD8+ T cells from blood. All receptors come from a human donor in good health.

The chain uses TRBV29-1 and TRBJ2-3, with unresolved D. From germline, CDR1 is SQVTM and CDR2 ANQGSEA. This CDR3 has 11 residues. V was pared by 5 bases and J by 0 bases, with 3 bases between. The CDR3, as DNA: TGCAGCGTTTCTAGCACAGATACGCAGTATTTT. Its translation is CSVSSTDTQYF.

This clone was recorded only once. The V and J genes are TRBV28 and TRBJ1-2, with D possibly TRBD1 on 5 matching bases. This CDR3 contains 13 residues. CDR1 is MDHEN, CDR2 SYDVKM, per germline. Trimming removed 9 bases from V and 6 bases from J, with 17 bases in between. In nucleotides, the CDR3 is TGTGCCAGTATCTCCGGGGGGGAGGATGGCTACACCTTC. It specifies CASISGGEDGYTF.

The chain recombines TRBV11-2 with TRBJ2-5; 11 bases align to TRBD1. This CDR3 comprises 14 residues. Germline V gives CDR1 SGHAT, CDR2 FQNNGV. The V segment lost 4 bases and the J segment 4 bases; nucleotides outside the gene matches: 2. The CDR3, as DNA: TGTGCCAGCAGCTCGGACAGGGGGCGAGAGACCCAGTACTTC. It is translated as CASSSDRGRETQYF.

This chain uses TRBV27 with TRBJ2-7; weak D call: TRBD2 (6 bases). V lost 7 bases, J lost 2 bases, and 15 bases lay in between. Germline CDR1 reads MNHEY; CDR2 reads SMNVEV (reference sequence). The CDR3 is made up of 14 amino acids. The CDR3: CASTGTGGPYEQYF. The CDR3 DNA is TGTGCCAGCACCGGGACTGGGGGACCCTACGAGCAGTACTTC.

This chain links TRBV19 with TRBJ2-5, with 8 bases fitting TRBD2. In germline, CDR1 is LNHDA, CDR2 SQIVND (reference sequence). CDR3 length: 13 residues. The ends lost 10 bases at V and 9 bases at J; junction bases unmatched: 13. The CDR3 reads CATAGLEASPQYF. As DNA, the CDR3 is TGTGCCACCGCGGGACTAGAGGCATCACCCCAGTACTTC.

This chain connects TRBV2 to TRBJ2-7; weak D call: TRBD2 (5 bases). In germline, CDR1 is SNHLY, CDR2 FYNNEI. Between the trimmed V and J ends, which lost 8 bases and 0 bases, there was a span of 14 bases. This CDR3 is built from 14 residues. CDR3 nucleotides: TGTGCCAGCCATAGGCCGGGGAGCTCCTACGAGCAGTACTTC. Its protein product is CASHRPGSSYEQYF.

V is TRBV19 and J is TRBJ2-1; 10 bases align to TRBD2. Germline V gives CDR1 LNHDA, CDR2 SQIVND (reference sequence). The junction had 15 bases not matched to a gene; V was cut back by 7 bases and J by 9 bases. The CDR3 is 16 residues long. The CDR3 sequence is CASISAGSGRDGEQFF. The CDR3 DNA follows: TGTGCCAGTATATCGGCGGGGAGCGGGAGGGATGGTGAGCAGTTCTTC. Variable domain in full (rest from reference TRBV19 and TRBJ2-1): DGGITQSPKYLFRKEGQNVTLSCEQNLNHDAMYWYRQDPGQGLRLIYYSQIVNDFQKGDIAEGYSVSREKKESFPLTVTSAQKNPTAFYLCASISAGSGRDGEQFFGPGTRLTVL.

This chain joins TRBV19 and TRBJ1-5; D is unresolved. V was clipped by 5 bases and J by 4 bases, with 9 bases between them. The CDR3 runs to 13 residues. CDR1 and CDR2 from the germline V gene are LNHDA and SQIVND (reference sequence). The CDR3 nucleotides are TGTGCCAGTAGTTTGGAGTTAAATCAGCCCCAGCATTTT. Translation gives CASSLELNQPQHF.

The V call is TRBV5-8, the J call TRBJ2-7; D gene uncertain. The CDR3 consists of 13 residues. Germline CDR1 and CDR2: SGHTS and YDEGEE. The V end was cut by 4 bases, the J end by 9 bases, with 17 bases between. This CDR3 reads CASSLLTSLRQYF. CDR3 in DNA: TGTGCCAGCAGCCTCCTGACTTCCCTCCGGCAGTACTTC.

The V gene is TRBV18, the J gene TRBJ2-7; D ambiguous. The V gene's germline CDR1 is KGHSH and CDR2 LQKENI. Trimming stripped 2 bases from V and 2 bases from J, with 7 bases between. CDR3 length: 13 residues. CDR3 bases: TGTGCCAGCTCACCAACAGCCACCTACGAGCAGTACTTC. Its translation: CASSPTATYEQYF.

The chain carries TRBV9 and TRBJ2-2; TRBD1 might be the D (5 bases). CDR1 is SGDLS and CDR2 is YYNGEE in the germline V gene. This CDR3 has 15 residues. Trimming left V 0 bases short and J 0 bases short, with 6 bases between. CDR3 region: CASSVGGANTGELFF. For the CDR3, the DNA is TGTGCCAGCAGCGTAGGGGGCGCGAACACCGGGGAGCTGTTTTTT.

The sample holds one count of this clone. The rearrangement joins TRBV5-1 to TRBJ2-7, with 8 nucleotides matching TRBD2. The CDR3 consists of 15 residues. V lost 5 bases, J lost 1 base, and 8 bases stayed unmatched. The germline V gene has CDR1 SGHRS and CDR2 YFSETQ. In DNA form, the CDR3 reads TGCGCCAGCAGGCGGGGCGGGGGGAGTTCCTACGAGCAGTACTTC. As protein: CASRRGGGSSYEQYF.

The chain employs TRBV27 and TRBJ2-4; 10 bases map to TRBD2. This CDR3 region has 16 residues. Germline lookup yields CDR1 MNHEY and CDR2 SMNVEV (reference sequence). After removal of 4 bases from V and 3 bases from J, the junction contained 6 bases not matched to a gene. The CDR3 DNA reads TGTGCCAGCAGTTCGACTAGCGGGCTACTCAAAAACATTCAGTACTTC. Amino acid sequence: CASSSTSGLLKNIQYF.

The genes are TRBV5-6 and TRBJ1-1, with D possibly being TRBD1 (6 bases). Germline V gene lookup returns CDR1 SGHDT and CDR2 YYEEEE. The CDR3 is made up of 18 amino acids. The ends were cut back, 0 bases at V and 4 bases at J, with 22 bases in the middle. The CDR3 DNA reads TGTGCCAGCAGCTTGGTTCGAGGGGGTGGGGCCAGAAGCACTGAAGCTTTCTTT. Protein sequence: CASSLVRGGGARSTEAFF.

This clone was found once. Here the CDR3 reads CASSPDSAYGYTF. The CDR3 DNA follows: TGTGCCAGCAGCCCTGACAGCGCCTATGGCTACACCTTC. This sequence joins TRBV5-6 and TRBJ1-2; weak D call: TRBD1 (5 bases). The CDR3 totals 13 residues. The V and J ends lost 4 bases and 4 bases respectively, with 11 bases between them. CDR1 SGHDT and CDR2 YYEEEE come from the germline V gene.

The chain employs TRBV30 and TRBJ2-7, with D possibly matching TRBD1 (6 bases). The V gene lost 3 bases and the J gene lost 4 bases, with 16 bases spanning the gap. Germline loops: CDR1 GTSNPN, CDR2 SVGIG (reference sequence). CDR3 length: 14 residues. CDR3: CAWSGDRRLYEQYF. CDR3 nucleotides: TGTGCCTGGAGCGGCGACAGGCGGTTGTACGAGCAGTACTTC.

This chain joins TRBV9 and TRBJ1-1; D not certain. Germline loops: CDR1 SGDLS, CDR2 YYNGEE. The CDR3 extends over 14 amino acids. The ends were cut back, 2 bases at V and 4 bases at J, with 12 bases in the middle. CDR3 nucleotides: TGTGCCAGCAGCGTCGCGGGATCCGGCACTGAAGCTTTCTTT. Protein product: CASSVAGSGTEAFF.

The chain couples TRBV7-3 to TRBJ2-3; the match to TRBD2 covers 8 bases. Looked up from germline, CDR1 is SGHTA and CDR2 is FQGTGA. This CDR3 spans 15 amino acids. With V trimmed by 4 bases and J by 4 bases, 7 bases remained unmatched. The CDR3: CASSSGGGPSDTQYF. As DNA, the CDR3 is TGTGCCAGCAGCTCTGGCGGGGGGCCTTCAGATACGCAGTATTTT.